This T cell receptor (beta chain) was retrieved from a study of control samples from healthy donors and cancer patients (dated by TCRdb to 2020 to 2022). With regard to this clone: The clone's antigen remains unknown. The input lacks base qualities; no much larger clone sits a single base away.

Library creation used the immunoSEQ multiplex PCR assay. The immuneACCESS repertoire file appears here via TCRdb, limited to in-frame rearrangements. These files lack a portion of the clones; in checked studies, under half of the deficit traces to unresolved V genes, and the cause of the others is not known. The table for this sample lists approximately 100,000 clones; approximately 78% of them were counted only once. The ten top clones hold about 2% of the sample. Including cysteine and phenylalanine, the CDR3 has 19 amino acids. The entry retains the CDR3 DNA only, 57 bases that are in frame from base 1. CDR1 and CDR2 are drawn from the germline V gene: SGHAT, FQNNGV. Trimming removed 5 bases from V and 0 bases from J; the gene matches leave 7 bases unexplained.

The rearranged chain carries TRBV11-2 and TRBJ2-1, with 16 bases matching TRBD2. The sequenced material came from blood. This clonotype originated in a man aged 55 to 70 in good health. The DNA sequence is TGTGCCAGCAGCCACGGGACTAGCGGGGGGGTTAGCTCCTACAATGAGCAGTTCTTC. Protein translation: CASSHGTSGGVSSYNEQFF.